This is a list of T cell receptor beta chains from one sample in a study of identical twins. TCRdb reprocessed the 5' RACE reads via MiXCR and lists one record per CDR3 protein. The sample shows a few hundred thousand distinct CDR3 sequences, approximately 9.6% of them seen only once. These data also featured in a second study, about yellow fever vaccine responses in identical twins.

Input material: PBMCs. The receptors originated from a young woman in good health. Both conserved end residues are part of each CDR3. The D gene is left open where the match is weak. Size tells how often a clone was seen (once, few, many) or the class of an expanded clone, and some rows leave it out.

length | D | J | size | V | DNA | CDR3
14 | NA | TRBJ1-5 | NA | TRBV20-1 | TGCAGTGCTAATGCAAAGGGAGTCAATCAGCCCCAGCATTTT | CSANAKGVNQPQHF
14 | TRBD1 | TRBJ2-7 | many | TRBV29-1 | TGCAGCGTGGTCATGACAGGGGTCGCCTACGAGCAGTACTTC | CSVVMTGVAYEQYF
15 | NA | TRBJ2-1 | few | TRBV10-3 | TGTGCCATCAGTGAGTCGGGGAGCTCCTACAATGAGCAGTTCTTC | CAISESGSSYNEQFF
14 | TRBD2 | TRBJ2-7 | few | TRBV6-1 | TGTGCCAGCAGTGATAGCGGGGGCCCCTACGAGCAGTACTTC | CASSDSGGPYEQYF
18 | TRBD1 | TRBJ2-7 | NA | TRBV19 | TGTGCCAGTAGTATTTTTCTTACCGGGACAGGGTTTTCCTACGAGCAGTACTTC | CASSIFLTGTGFSYEQYF
14 | NA | TRBJ1-2 | NA | TRBV2 | TGTGCCAGCAGTGAAAGACAGGCTAACTATGGCTACACCTTC | CASSERQANYGYTF
13 | TRBD2 | TRBJ2-3 | few | TRBV7-3 | TGTGCCAGCACTCGGGGGGGATCAGATACGCAGTATTTT | CASTRGGSDTQYF
16 | TRBD1 | TRBJ2-2 | many | TRBV3-1 | TGTGCCAGCAGCCGACCGACAGGGGGCGGGTTCGGGGAGCTGTTTTTT | CASSRPTGGGFGELFF
14 | NA | TRBJ2-1 | many | TRBV10-3 | TGTGCCATCACAAGGGACCCAACCTACAATGAGCAGTTCTTC | CAITRDPTYNEQFF
16 | NA | TRBJ2-1 | few | TRBV24-1 | TGTGCCACCAGTGATTTAGGGGGGAGCTCCTACAATGAGCAGTTCTTC | CATSDLGGSSYNEQFF
11 | NA | TRBJ2-1 | NA | TRBV7-2 | TGTGCCAGCAGCCTTGTGGCAGGGCAGTTCTTC | CASSLVAGQFF
15 | NA | TRBJ1-1 | NA | TRBV30 | TGTGCCTGGAGTACACTCCGGGACTCCAACACTGAAGCTTTCTTT | CAWSTLRDSNTEAFF
13 | NA | TRBJ2-7 | many | TRBV12-3/TRBV12-4 | TGTGCCAGCAGTGGGACCGCTCCCTACGAGCAGTACTTC | CASSGTAPYEQYF
17 | TRBD1 | TRBJ1-6 | NA | TRBV7-2 | TGTGCCAGCAGCCCCGAGATGAGGGGGACAGGGGATTCACCCCTCCACTTT | CASSPEMRGTGDSPLHF
14 | TRBD1 | TRBJ1-2 | many | TRBV6-5 | TGTGCCAGCAGTTCGACAGGGGGGAACTATGGCTACACCTTC | CASSSTGGNYGYTF
17 | TRBD2 | TRBJ2-1 | many | TRBV28 | TGTGCCAGCAGTTCACCAGCCACTAGCGGGAGGGCGGATGAGCAGTTCTTC | CASSSPATSGRADEQFF
11 | NA | TRBJ2-5 | many | TRBV12-3/TRBV12-4 | TGTGCCAGCTTTGATCAAGAGACCCAGTACTTC | CASFDQETQYF
13 | NA | TRBJ2-7 | NA | TRBV5-1 | TGCGCCAGCAGCTATTTCCGGGACTACGAGCAGTACTTC | CASSYFRDYEQYF
13 | NA | TRBJ2-7 | many | TRBV5-1 | TGCGCCAGCAAATCGGACAGATCTTACGAGCAGTACTTC | CASKSDRSYEQYF
13 | TRBD1 | TRBJ2-5 | NA | TRBV15 | TGTGCCACCACCCAAACAGGGGAAGAGACCCAGTACTTC | CATTQTGEETQYF
12 | NA | TRBJ2-3 | many | TRBV24-1 | TGTGCCACCAGTGATTATAAAGATACGCAGTATTTT | CATSDYKDTQYF
15 | NA | TRBJ1-2 | NA | TRBV7-9 | TGTGCCAGCGGACCGAAACGGTGGGGCACCTATGGCTACACCTTC | CASGPKRWGTYGYTF
17 | TRBD2 | TRBJ2-7 | few | TRBV20-1 | TGCAGTGCTAACTCCAACCTACTAGCGGGGGGACTCTACGAGCAGTACTTC | CSANSNLLAGGLYEQYF
14 | NA | TRBJ1-4 | few | TRBV28 | TGTGCCAGCAGTCCCGGGTGGAACAATGAAAAACTGTTTTTT | CASSPGWNNEKLFF
14 | NA | TRBJ2-1 | many | TRBV7-2 | TGTGCCAGCAGCTTAGAGATACTCCTCAATGCGCAGTTCTTC | CASSLEILLNAQFF